The 24 T cell receptor beta chains given below trace back to one sample, sequenced in a study of shared clonotypes between healthy human individuals. TCRdb's copy holds only in-frame clones and misses some; the assay was immunoSEQ multiplex PCR. Of some 2.1 million clones in the sample, around 93% were seen once. CD8 cells regarded as naive lacked CD45RO, were positively chosen for CCR7, and omitted terminally differentiated effector memory CD45RA+ cells. The sequencing input was naive CD8+ T cells from PBMCs. These receptors all come from a man aged 18-30 years in good health. Some clones in this sample may be carry-over from other donors' samples.

J is TRBJ1-5 and V is TRBV28; weak D call: TRBD1 (5 bases). Trimming left V 3 bases short and J 5 bases short, with 11 bases between. The germline V gene has CDR1 MDHEN and CDR2 SYDVKM. This CDR3 comprises 14 residues. The CDR3 spells CASSFLQGYQPQHF. The DNA for the CDR3 is TGTGCCAGCAGTTTCCTGCAGGGCTATCAGCCCCAGCATTTT.

About this clone: The sample holds other DNA sequences that translate to the same CDR3. V gene TRBV27 combines with J gene TRBJ2-1, with 8 bases identical to TRBD2. Germline V gene sequence: CDR1 MNHEY, CDR2 SMNVEV (reference sequence). Trimming cost V 6 bases and J 9 bases; bases outside gene matches: 7. The CDR3 is made up of 13 amino acids. This chain's CDR3 is CASSPGLVSEQFF. The CDR3, as DNA: TGTGCCAGCAGCCCGGGACTAGTGAGTGAGCAGTTCTTC.

J is TRBJ2-5 and V is TRBV11-2; 12 bases align to TRBD2. The DNA end lines up better with TRBJ2-7; the J call may be wrong. Germline-derived CDR1 and CDR2 are SGHAT and FQNNGV. CDR3 length: 17 amino acids. This CDR3 is CASSLRLAGGPSREQYF. The CDR3 DNA follows: TGTGCCAGCAGCTTACGGCTAGCGGGAGGGCCAAGTCGCGAGCAGTACTTC.

This chain joins TRBV14 and TRBJ2-1; 7 nucleotides match TRBD1. The germline V gene has CDR1 SGHDN and CDR2 FVKESK. This CDR3 comprises 15 residues. V was clipped by 4 bases and J by 3 bases; unmatched bases: 6. The CDR3 DNA sequence: TGTGCCAGCAGCCGCCGGGACAGCTTCTACAATGAGCAGTTCTTC. The encoded protein is CASSRRDSFYNEQFF.

The CDR3 region has the DNA TGTGCCAGCACCTGGGGCTGGAACACTGAAGCTTTCTTT. Translating it yields CASTWGWNTEAFF. The V gene is TRBV5-6, the J gene TRBJ1-1, with D perhaps matching TRBD1 (5 bases). CDR3 length: 13 residues. Germline CDR1 reads SGHDT; CDR2 reads YYEEEE. The V end lost 6 bases, the J end lost 1 base, and 10 bases lay between the germline ends. The full variable domain, completed using reference TRBV5-6 and TRBJ1-1, is DAGVTQSPTHLIKTRGQQVTLRCSPKSGHDTVSWYQQALGQGPQFIFQYYEEEERQRGNFPDRFSGHQFPNYSSELNVNALLLGDSALYLCASTWGWNTEAFFGQGTRLTVV.

The rearrangement links TRBV5-4 to TRBJ1-2, with D hard to call. The germline V and J ends were trimmed by 0 bases and 8 bases, with 17 bases remaining between them. CDR1 is SGHNT and CDR2 is YYREEE in the germline V gene (reference sequence). The CDR3 runs to 15 residues. CDR3 DNA: TGTGCCAGCAGCTTGGATCTCAGACTTACTGAGGGCTACACCTTC. Residues: CASSLDLRLTEGYTF.

This chain uses TRBV9 with TRBJ2-7; 11 nucleotides match TRBD2. Germline CDR1 SGDLS, CDR2 YYNGEE. CDR3 size: 15 residues. V lost 0 bases, J lost 7 bases, and 6 bases stayed unmatched. This CDR3 reads CASSVDTSGSGEQYF. CDR3 bases: TGTGCCAGCAGCGTAGATACTAGCGGGAGTGGTGAGCAGTACTTC.

The rearrangement joins TRBV7-6 to TRBJ2-7, with 8 positions matching TRBD1. The CDR3 length is 17 residues. Germline V gives CDR1 SGHVS, CDR2 FNYEAQ. The V and J ends lost 5 bases and 2 bases, in that order; junction bases with no gene match: 14. CDR3 sequence reads: CASSPRVGQGQTYEQYF. The CDR3 bases are TGTGCCAGCAGCCCGCGAGTTGGACAGGGACAAACCTACGAGCAGTACTTC. The full variable domain, with the rest looked up from reference TRBV7-6 and TRBJ2-7, is GAGVSQSPRYKVTKRGQDVALRCDPISGHVSLYWYRQALGQGPEFLTYFNYEAQQDKSGLPNDRFSAERPEGSISTLTIQRTEQRDSAMYRCASSPRVGQGQTYEQYFGPGTRLTVT.

This chain joins TRBV27 and TRBJ2-1; 7 bases match TRBD1. V was pared by 5 bases and J by 0 bases, with 13 bases of the junction left unmatched. This CDR3 is built from 18 residues. Per germline, CDR1 MNHEY and CDR2 SMNVEV (reference sequence). The CDR3 DNA is TGTGCCAGCAGTGCTGACAGGGAAGTTCTCACCTCCTACAATGAGCAGTTCTTC. Amino acid sequence: CASSADREVLTSYNEQFF.

The chain links TRBV7-8 to TRBJ1-1; 8 nucleotides match TRBD1. The germline V gene encodes CDR1 SGHVS and CDR2 FQNEAQ. Trimming cost V 5 bases and J 1 base; bases outside gene matches: 6. The CDR3 loop spans 15 amino acids. CDR3 protein: CASSETGTGNTEAFF. CDR3 DNA: TGTGCCAGCAGCGAAACCGGGACAGGGAACACTGAAGCTTTCTTT. The variable domain in full, completed from reference TRBV7-8 and TRBJ1-1, reads GAGVSQSPRYKVAKRGQDVALRCDPISGHVSLFWYQQALGQGPEFLTYFQNEAQLDKSGLPSDRFFAERPEGSVSTLKIQRTQQEDSAVYLCASSETGTGNTEAFFGQGTRLTVV.

This rearrangement joins TRBV9 to TRBJ1-2; perhaps TRBD1 as D (5 bases). Per germline, CDR1 SGDLS and CDR2 YYNGEE. The CDR3 loop spans 14 amino acids. Trimming removed 1 base at V and 3 bases at J, with 10 bases between. This CDR3 reads CASSVSGADYGYTF. The CDR3 DNA reads as TGTGCCAGCAGCGTATCCGGGGCAGACTATGGCTACACCTTC.

The chain has TRBV6-4 and TRBJ2-2; D is perhaps TRBD1 or TRBD2 (6 bases each). V lost 9 bases, J lost 0 bases, and 8 bases lay in between. From germline, CDR1 is MRHNA and CDR2 SNTAGT. The CDR3 totals 13 residues. This chain's CDR3 is CARGGPNTGELFF. In DNA, the CDR3 is TGTGCCAGGGGGGGCCCGAACACCGGGGAGCTGTTTTTT.

The V call is TRBV4-1, the J call TRBJ1-1; no firm D call. The CDR3 is made up of 15 amino acids. The germline V gene has CDR1 MGHRA and CDR2 YSYEKL. The ends were cut back, 1 base at V and 1 base at J, with 10 bases in the middle. CDR3 region: CASSQGPPWNTEAFF. In DNA form, the CDR3 reads TGCGCCAGCAGCCAAGGGCCACCTTGGAACACTGAAGCTTTCTTT.

A single count supports this clone. The chain combines TRBV7-8 with TRBJ1-5; 8 bases map to TRBD1. The V segment lost 5 bases and the J segment 2 bases; nucleotides outside the gene matches: 14. Germline V gene data show CDR1 as SGHVS and CDR2 as FQNEAQ. CDR3 length equals 18 residues. The DNA of the CDR3 is TGTGCCAGCAGCCTAATGTGGACAGGGCTAAAGGGCAATCAGCCCCAGCATTTT. Amino acids: CASSLMWTGLKGNQPQHF.

This clone was detected once. The same CDR3 is also encoded by other DNA sequences in this sample. V usage is TRBV11-2 and J usage is TRBJ2-7; tentatively, D is TRBD2 (5 bases). Trimming pared 1 base from V and 4 bases from J, leaving 8 bases between. The CDR3 is made up of 13 amino acids. The germline V gene has CDR1 SGHAT and CDR2 FQNNGV. This chain's CDR3 is CASSLGGIYEQYF. The CDR3, as DNA: TGTGCCAGCAGCTTAGGAGGGATTTACGAGCAGTACTTC.

This clone was detected a few times. The chain combines TRBV6-5 with TRBJ1-2; 8 bases are shared with TRBD1. V dropped 0 bases and J dropped 8; count of bases not matched to a gene: 8. CDR1 and CDR2 from the germline V gene are MNHEY and SVGAGI. The CDR3 has 15 residues. The CDR3: CASSYSGQGRGGYTF. The CDR3 coding sequence is TGTGCCAGCAGTTACTCCGGACAGGGCCGTGGGGGCTACACCTTC.

The gene calls are TRBV27 and TRBJ1-2, with TRBD1 matching over 7 bases. Germline CDR1 MNHEY, CDR2 SMNVEV (reference sequence). Trimming cost V 6 bases and J 13 bases; bases outside gene matches: 20. This CDR3 has 15 amino acids. The CDR3 loop is CASSPNPWTGRESTF. CDR3 nucleotides: TGTGCCAGCAGCCCGAACCCCTGGACAGGAAGGGAGTCCACCTTC.

The chain joins TRBV30 to TRBJ1-1; D not resolved. Germline lookup yields CDR1 GTSNPN and CDR2 SVGIG (reference sequence). This CDR3 has 14 residues. The V end was cut by 2 bases, the J end by 5 bases, with 15 bases between. CDR3 sequence reads: CAWSFGVGLTEAFF. The CDR3, as DNA: TGTGCCTGGAGTTTCGGCGTAGGGTTGACTGAAGCTTTCTTT.

The chain recombines TRBV27 with TRBJ2-7; the match to TRBD2 covers 9 bases. The CDR3 length is 14 residues. Germline V CDR1 and CDR2: MNHEY, SMNVEV (reference sequence). V was clipped by 5 bases and J by 3 bases; unmatched bases: 5. The CDR3 DNA sequence: TGTGCCAGCAGTCAAAGCGGGGGGCTCTACGAGCAGTACTTC. It specifies CASSQSGGLYEQYF.

The chain combines TRBV11-2 with TRBJ2-7; no definite D call. In germline, CDR1 is SGHAT, CDR2 FQNNGV. The CDR3 extends over 13 amino acids. The V end was cut by 5 bases, the J end by 3 bases, with 11 bases between. CDR3: CASSQGGDYEQYF. DNA for the CDR3: TGTGCCAGCAGCCAAGGTGGGGACTACGAGCAGTACTTC. The full variable domain, completed using reference TRBV11-2 and TRBJ2-7, is EAGVAQSPRYKIIEKRQSVAFWCNPISGHATLYWYQQILGQGPKLLIQFQNNGVVDDSQLPKDRFSAERLKGVDSTLKIQPAKLEDSAVYLCASSQGGDYEQYFGPGTRLTVT.

V usage is TRBV13 and J usage is TRBJ2-7, with TRBD2 matching over 8 bases. Trimming at V came to 4 bases and at J to 0 bases, leaving 8 bases not matched to a gene. The CDR3 spans 16 residues. The germline V gene has CDR1 PRHDT and CDR2 FYEKMQ (reference sequence). This CDR3 reads CASSSPLSGISYEQYF. CDR3 DNA sequence: TGTGCCAGCAGCTCTCCCCTTAGCGGGATCTCCTACGAGCAGTACTTC.

This sequence joins TRBV29-1 and TRBJ2-7; perhaps D is TRBD1 or TRBD2 (5 bases each). Deletions cut 4 bases from V and 1 base from J, with 14 bases between. This CDR3 is 14 amino acids long. In germline, CDR1 is SQVTM, CDR2 ANQGSEA. CDR3 sequence reads: CSVVGTTISYEQYF. The CDR3 DNA is TGCAGCGTTGTCGGGACCACCATTTCCTACGAGCAGTACTTC.

This sequence joins TRBV19 and TRBJ1-5; D not certain. V dropped 3 bases and J dropped 0 bases, with 18 bases sitting between them. CDR3 length: 18 residues. Germline lookup yields CDR1 LNHDA and CDR2 SQIVND (reference sequence). The CDR3 DNA sequence: TGTGCCAGTAGTATTCTGGTCGTGAGGGAATATAGCAATCAGCCCCAGCATTTT. It specifies CASSILVVREYSNQPQHF.

As for this clone: In the same sample, other DNA sequences code for this CDR3. The chain joins TRBV9 to TRBJ2-1; no clear D gene. Between the trimmed V and J ends, which lost 0 bases and 0 bases, there was a span of 7 bases. The CDR3 is 15 residues long. Germline CDR1 SGDLS, CDR2 YYNGEE. The DNA of the CDR3 is TGTGCCAGCAGCGTAGTCGGCGGCTCCTACAATGAGCAGTTCTTC. This codes for CASSVVGGSYNEQFF. Variable domain in full (rest from reference TRBV9 and TRBJ2-1): DSGVTQTPKHLITATGQRVTLRCSPRSGDLSVYWYQQSLDQGLQFLIQYYNGEERAKGNILERFSAQQFPDLHSELNLSSLELGDSALYFCASSVVGGSYNEQFFGPGTRLTVL.